Below, 12 T cell receptor beta chains from the same sample are listed, as sequenced in a study of spatial heterogeneity in lung cancer (dated by TCRdb to between 2018 and 2021). Per the publication, the time point label means: sample taken at primary tumor resection. For TCR sequencing, whole RNA was extracted from tumor and nontumor lung tissue, or from cryopreserved PBMC samples, and no cell sorting was done. Library prep was done by 5' RACE. The sample was run on a NextSeq 500. In-frame beta chains were kept once TCRdb had trimmed the public reads at Q25 with fastp and called clones with MiXCR. Identical CDR3 protein sequences are pooled into one entry, listed with their most common genes and DNA. The sample table holds about 26,000 distinct CDR3 sequences, of which over 10% were seen once. Around 25% of the sample is in the top ten clones. This material consisted of PBMCs, taken at surgery. These receptors originate from a female donor with early-stage non-small cell lung cancer.

Ten or more counts support this clonotype. This chain joins TRBV3-1 and TRBJ2-4, with TRBD2 matching over 9 bases. The CDR3 consists of 17 residues. V lost 3 bases to trimming and J lost 3 bases; unmatched junction nucleotides: 9. CDR1 is LGHDT and CDR2 is YNNKEL in the germline V gene (reference sequence). As DNA, the CDR3 is TGTGCCAGCAGCCACCTTCTGACTAGCGGAGACAAAAACATTCAGTACTTC. This translates into CASSHLLTSGDKNIQYF.

At least ten counts were recorded for this clonotype. The chain carries TRBV9 and TRBJ2-7; D is unclear. The germline CDR1 and CDR2 sequences are SGDLS and YYNGEE. V dropped 0 bases and J dropped 4 bases, with 11 bases sitting between them. CDR3 length: 14 amino acids. Here the CDR3 DNA reads TGTGCCAGCAGCGTAGACCAAGACTTTTACGAGCAGTACTTC. It is translated as CASSVDQDFYEQYF. The complete variable domain, with remaining parts taken from reference TRBV9 and TRBJ2-7, reads DSGVTQTPKHLITATGQRVTLRCSPRSGDLSVYWYQQSLDQGLQFLIQYYNGEERAKGNILERFSAQQFPDLHSELNLSSLELGDSALYFCASSVDQDFYEQYFGPGTRLTVT.

V is TRBV20-1 and J is TRBJ1-4; 10 bases match TRBD1. The CDR3 extends over 15 amino acids. The germline CDR1 and CDR2 sequences are DFQATT and SNEGSKA (reference sequence). Germline trimming cut 0 bases from V and 5 bases from J; bases unmatched to any gene: 3. CDR3 in DNA: TGCAGTGCTAGAGATTTGGGACAGGGGAATGAAAAACTGTTTTTT. Translation gives CSARDLGQGNEKLFF.

This clonotype was recorded at least ten times. The rearrangement links TRBV20-1 to TRBJ2-5; D is ambiguous. The CDR3 has 9 residues. Looked up from germline, CDR1 is DFQATT and CDR2 is SNEGSKA (reference sequence). CDR3: CRDRGTQYF. The CDR3, as DNA: TGCAGGGACCGAGGGACCCAGTACTTC.

This clonotype was detected many times. The chain recombines TRBV20-1 with TRBJ2-7; TRBD2 aligns across 7 bases. Germline V gene sequence: CDR1 DFQATT, CDR2 SNEGSKA (reference sequence). The J segment lost 2 bases and the V segment lost 6 bases, leaving 13 bases of the junction unmatched. There are 15 residues in the CDR3. The CDR3 loop reads CSAPRGRAHTYEQYF. CDR3 sequence (DNA): TGCAGTGCCCCCCGGGGGAGGGCCCACACCTACGAGCAGTACTTC.

In its sample, this clonotype was seen a few times. The chain carries TRBV7-9 and TRBJ1-2; possibly TRBD1 for D (5 bases). Germline loops: CDR1 SEHNR, CDR2 FQNEAQ (reference sequence). The CDR3 has 19 residues. V lost 3 bases, J lost 3 bases, and 26 bases lay in between. This CDR3 is CASSFLTPGPPDRDYGYTF. The DNA for the CDR3 is TGTGCCAGCAGCTTCTTAACCCCGGGACCCCCCGATCGGGACTATGGCTACACCTTC.

This clonotype was counted at least ten times. The CDR3 bases are TGTGCCAGCAGCTTTATGGACAGGGGATACCTGAACACTGAAGCTTTCTTT. It encodes CASSFMDRGYLNTEAFF. This chain links TRBV11-2 with TRBJ1-1; 9 bases match TRBD1. Trimming took 3 bases from V and 0 from J; bases not matched to a gene: 8. CDR1 is SGHAT, CDR2 FQNNGV, per germline. The CDR3 length is 17 residues.

The sample holds many counts of this clonotype. V is TRBV12-3 or TRBV12-4 and J is TRBJ1-1; 7 nucleotides line up with TRBD1. The CDR3 consists of 15 residues. V lost 6 bases, J lost 7 bases, and 14 bases stayed unmatched. The CDR3 bases are TGTGCCAGCAGACAACACCTTGGGACAGCTAGTGAAGCTTTCTTT. Amino acid sequence: CASRQHLGTASEAFF.

This clonotype showed up many times. This chain uses TRBV20-1 with TRBJ1-3; D not resolved. V was cut by 5 bases and J by 4 bases, with 15 bases left in between. The CDR3 has 14 residues. CDR1 is DFQATT, CDR2 SNEGSKA, per germline (reference sequence). In DNA form, the CDR3 reads TGCAGTGCTCCAGATTTATATGGGGGAAACACCATATATTTT. It encodes CSAPDLYGGNTIYF.

This clonotype appeared many times. V is TRBV7-6 and J is TRBJ2-3, with TRBD1 matching 9 bases. In germline, CDR1 is SGHVS, CDR2 FNYEAQ. After removal of 0 bases from V and 3 bases from J, the junction contained 10 bases not matched to a gene. This CDR3 is built from 18 residues. Written as DNA, the CDR3 is TGTGCCAGCAGCTTAGCGAAGTACGACAGGGGGGCAACAGATACGCAGTATTTT. Amino acid sequence: CASSLAKYDRGATDTQYF.

The V call is TRBV18, the J call TRBJ2-5; D may match TRBD1 or TRBD2 (5 bases each). The CDR3 has 13 residues. CDR1 and CDR2 (germline): KGHSH, LQKENI. Between the trimmed V and J ends, which lost 5 bases and 0 bases, there was a span of 7 bases. CDR3 loop: CASSLGDQETQYF. CDR3 nucleotide sequence: TGTGCCAGCTCATTGGGGGACCAAGAGACCCAGTACTTC.

The table lists this clonotype with many counts. This chain uses TRBV5-5 with TRBJ2-7; possibly TRBD2 for D (6 bases). The germline V and J ends were trimmed by 5 bases and 4 bases, with 22 bases remaining between them. Germline CDR1 SGHKS, CDR2 YYEKEE (reference sequence). The CDR3 has 16 amino acids. The CDR3 nucleotides are TGTGCCAGCAGGGGGACTTCAGGGTCTACGATATACGAGCAGTACGTC. This sequence encodes CASRGTSGSTIYEQYV.